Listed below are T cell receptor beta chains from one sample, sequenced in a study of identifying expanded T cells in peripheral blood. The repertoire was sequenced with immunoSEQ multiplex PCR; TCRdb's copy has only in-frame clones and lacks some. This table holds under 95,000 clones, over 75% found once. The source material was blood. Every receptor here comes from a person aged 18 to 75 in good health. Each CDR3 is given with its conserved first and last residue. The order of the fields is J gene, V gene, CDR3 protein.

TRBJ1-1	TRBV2	CASKGHPSTEAFF
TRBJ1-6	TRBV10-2	CASCRDRENSPLHF
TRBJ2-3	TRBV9	CASSALEWIADTQYF
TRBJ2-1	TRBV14	CASSLSGGAVDEQFF
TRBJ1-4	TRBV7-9	CASSRPGTGGEKLFF
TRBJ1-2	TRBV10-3	CAISDRSGDDGYTF
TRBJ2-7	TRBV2	CASRLVPGNEQYF
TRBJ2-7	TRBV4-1	CASSQDYQIYEQYF
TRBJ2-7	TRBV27	CASRRGGSSYEQYF
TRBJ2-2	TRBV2	CASSEIQAGELFF
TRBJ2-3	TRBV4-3	CASSQEGSNTQYF
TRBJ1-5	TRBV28	CASRTLGGSNQPQHF
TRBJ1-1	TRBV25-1	CASMRGNTEAFF
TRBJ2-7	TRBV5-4	CASSPRTGGDYEQYF